This is a list of T cell receptor beta chains from one sample in a study of CD8 T cells in Susac syndrome. TCRdb reanalysed the immunoSEQ multiplex PCR reads using MiXCR and keeps one entry per CDR3 protein. The table shows more than 55,000 distinct CDR3 sequences, with 95% occurring only once. Sample: CD8+ T cells from PBMCs. The receptors originated from a human donor in good health. CDR3s include the opening cysteine and the closing phenylalanine or tryptophan. A D gene is named only where the DNA matches it firmly. Only part of the rows carry a size: once, few, many, or a class if the clone is expanded.

V gene	J gene	D gene	clone size	CDR3 protein	CDR3 DNA
TRBV27	TRBJ2-2	NA	NA	CASSSLARGNTGELFF	TGTGCCAGCAGTTCTTTAGCGCGGGGTAACACCGGGGAGCTGTTTTTT
TRBV7-3	TRBJ1-1	TRBD1	NA	CASSQPGTGRIEAFF	TGTGCCAGCAGCCAACCCGGGACAGGGAGAATTGAAGCTTTCTTT
TRBV7-9	TRBJ2-5	NA	NA	CASRSSSETQYF	TGTGCCAGCAGAAGTTCGTCGGAGACCCAGTACTTC
TRBV29-1	TRBJ2-7	NA	NA	CSVEDRAVGYEQYF	TGCAGCGTTGAAGATCGGGCAGTGGGCTACGAGCAGTACTTC
TRBV6-5	TRBJ1-5	NA	NA	CASSSPPQPQHF	TGTGCCAGCAGTTCCCCCCCCCAGCCCCAGCATTTT
TRBV7-9	TRBJ1-2	NA	NA	CASSPTNLGDYGYTF	TGTGCCAGCAGCCCTACTAACCTGGGGGACTATGGCTACACCTTC
TRBV27	TRBJ2-1	NA	once	CASSFGGFYEQFF	TGTGCCAGCAGTTTTGGAGGGTTCTATGAGCAGTTCTTC
TRBV7-4	TRBJ2-3	TRBD2	NA	CASSLTGLAGEHTDTQYF	TGTGCCAGCAGCTTAACCGGACTAGCGGGGGAGCACACAGATACGCAGTATTTT
TRBV5-1	TRBJ2-2	NA	few	CASSLGSGELFF	TGCGCCAGCAGCTTGGGCAGCGGGGAGCTGTTTTTT
TRBV28	TRBJ2-6	NA	NA	CASSFYATELVFSGANVLTF	TGTGCCAGCAGTTTCTACGCGACGGAGTTGGTCTTCTCTGGGGCCAACGTCCTGACTTTC
TRBV2	TRBJ2-7	NA	NA	CASSELGEADFYEQYF	TGTGCCAGCAGTGAACTCGGGGAGGCGGATTTTTACGAGCAGTACTTC
TRBV15	TRBJ1-2	NA	NA	CATSSALRAEVGTF	TGTGCCACCAGCAGTGCACTCCGGGCCGAGGTTGGCACCTTC
TRBV5-1	TRBJ2-7	TRBD2	NA	CASSLVGGSNPHEQYF	TGCGCCAGCAGCTTGGTGGGAGGGAGCAATCCCCACGAGCAGTACTTC
TRBV28	TRBJ1-6	NA	NA	CASRMDRSNSPLHF	TGTGCCAGCAGAATGGACAGAAGTAATTCACCCCTCCACTTT
TRBV5-6	TRBJ2-1	NA	NA	CASSLGKNEQFF	TGTGCCAGCAGCTTGGGCAAAAATGAGCAGTTCTTC
TRBV28	TRBJ1-5	NA	NA	CASSLKGSYNQPQHF	TGTGCCAGCAGTTTAAAGGGGAGCTACAATCAGCCCCAGCATTTT
TRBV6-5	TRBJ1-2	NA	NA	CATHQSVTGYGYTF	TGTGCCACCCATCAAAGCGTAACCGGCTATGGCTACACCTTC
TRBV28	TRBJ1-1	NA	NA	CASSSYSGTIMNTEAFF	TGTGCCAGCAGTTCGTATTCCGGGACAATAATGAACACTGAAGCTTTCTTT
TRBV12-3/TRBV12-4	TRBJ1-2	TRBD1	NA	CASTPGQGNYGYTF	TGTGCCAGCACTCCTGGACAGGGGAACTATGGCTACACCTTC
TRBV12-3/TRBV12-4	TRBJ1-6	NA	NA	CASSPQGGAPLHF	TGTGCCAGCAGTCCACAGGGCGGGGCACCCCTCCACTTT
TRBV29-1	TRBJ2-2	TRBD2	NA	CSVTIAGGYTGELFF	TGCAGCGTTACAATAGCGGGGGGGTACACCGGGGAGCTGTTTTTT
TRBV10-3	TRBJ2-1	NA	NA	CAAGQSYNEQFF	TGTGCCGCCGGACAGTCCTACAATGAGCAGTTCTTC
TRBV7-9	TRBJ2-5	NA	NA	CASSLGPPEATQVYF	TGTGCCAGCAGCTTAGGACCCCCGGAAGCCACACAGGTTTACTTC
TRBV27	TRBJ2-7	TRBD1	NA	CASSLDRAPSYEQYF	TGTGCCAGCAGTTTAGACAGGGCCCCCTCCTACGAGCAGTACTTC
TRBV28	TRBJ1-2	NA	NA	CASNPLGYGYTF	TGTGCCAGCAACCCACTCGGATATGGCTACACCTTC
TRBV6-1	TRBJ2-7	NA	NA	CASSDWTELSYEQYF	TGTGCCAGCAGTGATTGGACAGAACTCTCCTACGAGCAGTACTTC
TRBV10-3	TRBJ2-2	TRBD1	NA	CAATGGIGGELFF	TGTGCCGCCACAGGGGGTATTGGCGGGGAGCTGTTTTTT
TRBV27	TRBJ2-7	NA	NA	CASSLGRFSYEQYF	TGTGCCAGCAGTTTGGGACGGTTCTCCTACGAGCAGTACTTC
TRBV7-2	TRBJ2-7	NA	NA	CASSPWRGQYF	TGTGCCAGCAGTCCTTGGCGGGGGCAGTACTTC
TRBV30	TRBJ2-7	NA	NA	CAWSRPQGPEQYF	TGTGCCTGGAGTAGACCCCAAGGACCCGAGCAGTACTTC
TRBV12-3/TRBV12-4	TRBJ1-1	NA	NA	CASSAGAPEAFF	TGTGCCAGCAGCGCGGGGGCACCTGAAGCTTTCTTT
TRBV6-4	TRBJ1-1	TRBD1	NA	CASSAGQGVNTEAFF	TGTGCCAGCAGTGCGGGACAGGGGGTGAACACTGAAGCTTTCTTT
TRBV28	TRBJ1-3	TRBD1	NA	CASSLMDRLSGNTIYF	TGTGCCAGCAGTTTAATGGACAGGCTCTCTGGAAACACCATATATTTT
TRBV7-6	TRBJ2-3	NA	NA	CASSPTPRRADTQYF	TGTGCCAGCAGCCCAACCCCCCGGAGGGCAGATACGCAGTATTTT
TRBV7-9	TRBJ2-5	NA	NA	CASSLWRDGETQYF	TGTGCCAGCAGCTTATGGAGGGACGGAGAGACCCAGTACTTC
TRBV27	TRBJ1-2	TRBD1	NA	CASSSLQGPLGYTF	TGTGCCAGCAGTTCCCTACAGGGGCCGTTAGGCTACACCTTC
TRBV4-2	TRBJ1-2	NA	once	CASRQGNYGYTF	TGTGCCAGCAGACAGGGTAACTATGGCTACACCTTC
TRBV5-1	TRBJ2-2	NA	NA	CASSLYRQDGTGELFF	TGCGCCAGCAGCTTGTACCGACAGGACGGCACCGGGGAGCTGTTTTTT
TRBV2	TRBJ1-1	NA	NA	CAVAGAGTEAFF	TGTGCCGTGGCCGGGGCGGGAACTGAAGCTTTCTTT